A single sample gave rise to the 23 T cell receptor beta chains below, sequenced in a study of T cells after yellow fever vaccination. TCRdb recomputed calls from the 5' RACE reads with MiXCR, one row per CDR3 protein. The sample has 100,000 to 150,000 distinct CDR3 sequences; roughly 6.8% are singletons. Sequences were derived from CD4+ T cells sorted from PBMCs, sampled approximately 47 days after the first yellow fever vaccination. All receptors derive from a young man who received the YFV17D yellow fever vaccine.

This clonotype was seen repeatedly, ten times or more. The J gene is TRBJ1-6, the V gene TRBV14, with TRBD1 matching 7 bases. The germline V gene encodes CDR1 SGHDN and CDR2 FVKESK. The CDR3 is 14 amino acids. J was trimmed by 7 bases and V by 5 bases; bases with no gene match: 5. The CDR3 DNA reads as TGTGCCAGCAGCTCCGGGACAGCCAATTCACCCCTCCACTTT. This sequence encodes CASSSGTANSPLHF.

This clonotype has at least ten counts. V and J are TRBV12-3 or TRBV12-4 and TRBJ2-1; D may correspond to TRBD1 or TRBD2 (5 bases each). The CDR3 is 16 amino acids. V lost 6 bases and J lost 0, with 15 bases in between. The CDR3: CASRFQWGSSYNEQFF. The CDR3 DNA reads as TGTGCCAGCAGGTTCCAGTGGGGGAGCTCCTACAATGAGCAGTTCTTC.

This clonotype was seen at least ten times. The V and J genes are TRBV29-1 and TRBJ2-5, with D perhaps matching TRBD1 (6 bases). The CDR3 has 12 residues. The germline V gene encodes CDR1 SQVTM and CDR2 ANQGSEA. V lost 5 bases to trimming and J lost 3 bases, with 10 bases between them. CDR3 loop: CSVQRTEETQYF. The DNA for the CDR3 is TGCAGCGTTCAAAGGACAGAAGAGACCCAGTACTTC.

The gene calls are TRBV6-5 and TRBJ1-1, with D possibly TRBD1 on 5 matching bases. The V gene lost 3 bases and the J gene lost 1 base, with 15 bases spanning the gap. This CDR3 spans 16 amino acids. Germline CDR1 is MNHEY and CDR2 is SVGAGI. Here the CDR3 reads CASSYSSGTENTEAFF. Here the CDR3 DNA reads TGTGCCAGCAGTTATAGCTCCGGGACCGAGAACACTGAAGCTTTCTTT.

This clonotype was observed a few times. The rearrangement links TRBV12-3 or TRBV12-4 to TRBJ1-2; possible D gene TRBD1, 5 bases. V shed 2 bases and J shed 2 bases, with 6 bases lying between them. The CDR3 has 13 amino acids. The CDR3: CASSLQGNYGYTF. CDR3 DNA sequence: TGTGCCAGCAGTTTACAGGGAAACTATGGCTACACCTTC.

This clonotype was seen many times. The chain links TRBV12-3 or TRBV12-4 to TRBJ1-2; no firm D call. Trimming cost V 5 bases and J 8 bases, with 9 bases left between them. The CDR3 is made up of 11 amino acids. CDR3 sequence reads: CASSRGYGYTF. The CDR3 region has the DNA TGTGCCAGCAGTAGAGGGTACGGCTACACCTTC.

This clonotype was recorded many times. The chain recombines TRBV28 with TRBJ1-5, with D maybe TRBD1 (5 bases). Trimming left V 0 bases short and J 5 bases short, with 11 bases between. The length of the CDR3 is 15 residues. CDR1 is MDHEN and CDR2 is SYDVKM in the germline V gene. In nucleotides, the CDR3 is TGTGCCAGCAGTTTATGGGGGGTTGGCGATCAGCCCCAGCATTTT. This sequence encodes CASSLWGVGDQPQHF.

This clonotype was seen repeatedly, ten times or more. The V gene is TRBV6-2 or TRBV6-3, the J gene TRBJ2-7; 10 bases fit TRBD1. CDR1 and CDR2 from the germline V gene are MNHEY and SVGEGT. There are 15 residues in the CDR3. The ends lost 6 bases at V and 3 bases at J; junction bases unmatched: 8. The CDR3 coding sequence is TGTGCCAGCAGGAGCTCCGGGACAGGGGACTACGAGCAGTACTTC. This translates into CASRSSGTGDYEQYF.

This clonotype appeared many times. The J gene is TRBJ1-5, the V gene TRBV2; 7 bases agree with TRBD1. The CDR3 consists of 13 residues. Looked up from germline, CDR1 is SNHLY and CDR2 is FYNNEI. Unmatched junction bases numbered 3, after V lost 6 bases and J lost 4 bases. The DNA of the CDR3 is TGTGCCAGCAGGCGGGACAGTAATCAGCCCCAGCATTTT. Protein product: CASRRDSNQPQHF.

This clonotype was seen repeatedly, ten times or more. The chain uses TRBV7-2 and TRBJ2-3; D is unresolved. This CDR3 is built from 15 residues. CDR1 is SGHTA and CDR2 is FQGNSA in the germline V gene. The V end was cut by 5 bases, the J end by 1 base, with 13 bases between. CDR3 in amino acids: CASSPHVARTDTQYF. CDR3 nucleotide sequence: TGTGCCAGCAGCCCTCATGTAGCCCGCACAGATACGCAGTATTTT.

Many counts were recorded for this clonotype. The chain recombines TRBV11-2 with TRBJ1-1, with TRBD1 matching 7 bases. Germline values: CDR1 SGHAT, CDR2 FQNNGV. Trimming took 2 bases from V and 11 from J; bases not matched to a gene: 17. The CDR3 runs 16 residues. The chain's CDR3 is CASSLTQGGSRAPAFF. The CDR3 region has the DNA TGTGCCAGCAGCTTAACGCAGGGGGGCTCTAGGGCTCCTGCTTTCTTT.

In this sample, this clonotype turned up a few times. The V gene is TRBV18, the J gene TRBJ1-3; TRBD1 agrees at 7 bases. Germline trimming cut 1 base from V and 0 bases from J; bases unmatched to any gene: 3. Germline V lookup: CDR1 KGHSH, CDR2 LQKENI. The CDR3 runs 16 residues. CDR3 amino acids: CASSPRTGDSGNTIYF. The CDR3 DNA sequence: TGTGCCAGCTCACCACGAACAGGGGACTCTGGAAACACCATATATTTT.

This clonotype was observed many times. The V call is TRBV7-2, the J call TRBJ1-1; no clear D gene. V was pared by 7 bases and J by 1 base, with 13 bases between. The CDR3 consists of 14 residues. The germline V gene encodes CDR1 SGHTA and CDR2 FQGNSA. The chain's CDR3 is CASNPGSGNTEAFF. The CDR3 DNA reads TGTGCCAGCAACCCGGGGTCGGGGAACACTGAAGCTTTCTTT.

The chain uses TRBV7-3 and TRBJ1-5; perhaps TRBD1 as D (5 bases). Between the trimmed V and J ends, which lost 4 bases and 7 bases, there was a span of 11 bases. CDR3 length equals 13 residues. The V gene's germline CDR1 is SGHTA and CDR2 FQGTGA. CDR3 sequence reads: CASSSLAGQPQHF. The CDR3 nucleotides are TGTGCCAGCAGCTCCCTCGCAGGGCAGCCCCAGCATTTT.

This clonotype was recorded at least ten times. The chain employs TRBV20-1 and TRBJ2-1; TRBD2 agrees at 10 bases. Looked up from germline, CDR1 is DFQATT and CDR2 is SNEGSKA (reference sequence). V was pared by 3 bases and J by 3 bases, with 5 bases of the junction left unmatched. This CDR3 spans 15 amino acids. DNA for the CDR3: TGCAGTGCTAGGACGGGACTAGCGAACTACAATGAGCAGTTCTTC. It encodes CSARTGLANYNEQFF.

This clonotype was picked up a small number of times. CDR3 region: CSAPWTSGGADTQYF. CDR3 sequence (DNA): TGCAGTGCACCCTGGACTAGCGGGGGGGCAGATACGCAGTATTTT. The chain employs TRBV20-1 and TRBJ2-3; 15 bases line up with TRBD2. Germline-derived CDR1 and CDR2 are DFQATT and SNEGSKA (reference sequence). The CDR3 extends over 15 amino acids. Losses at the gene ends were 6 bases for V and 4 bases for J; bases not matched to a gene: 5.

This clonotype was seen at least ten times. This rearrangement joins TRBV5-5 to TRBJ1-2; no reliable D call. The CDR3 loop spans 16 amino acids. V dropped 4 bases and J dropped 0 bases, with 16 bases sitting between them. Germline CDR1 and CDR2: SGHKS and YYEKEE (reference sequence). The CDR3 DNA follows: TGTGCCAGCAGCCGGGGTCGAGGCCCCTCTAACTATGGCTACACCTTC. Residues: CASSRGRGPSNYGYTF.

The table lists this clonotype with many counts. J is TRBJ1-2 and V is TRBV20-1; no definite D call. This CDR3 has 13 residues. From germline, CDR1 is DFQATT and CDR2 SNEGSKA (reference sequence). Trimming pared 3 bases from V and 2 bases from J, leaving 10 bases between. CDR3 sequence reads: CSASVVSNYGYTF. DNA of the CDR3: TGCAGTGCTAGTGTAGTATCGAACTATGGCTACACCTTC.

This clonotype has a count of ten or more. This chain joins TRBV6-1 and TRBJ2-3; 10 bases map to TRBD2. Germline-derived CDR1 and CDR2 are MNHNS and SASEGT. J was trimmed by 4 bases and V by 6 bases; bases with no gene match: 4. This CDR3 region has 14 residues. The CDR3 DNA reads TGTGCCAGCAGAGTCACTAGCGGGGCAGATACGCAGTATTTT. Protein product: CASRVTSGADTQYF.

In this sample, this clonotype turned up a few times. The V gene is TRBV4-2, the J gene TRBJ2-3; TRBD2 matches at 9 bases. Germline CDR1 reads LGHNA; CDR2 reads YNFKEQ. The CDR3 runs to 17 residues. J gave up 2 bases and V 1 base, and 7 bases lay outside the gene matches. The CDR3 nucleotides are TGTGCCAGCAGCCAAGCACCGGCTAGCGGGGACACAGATACGCAGTATTTT. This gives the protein CASSQAPASGDTDTQYF.

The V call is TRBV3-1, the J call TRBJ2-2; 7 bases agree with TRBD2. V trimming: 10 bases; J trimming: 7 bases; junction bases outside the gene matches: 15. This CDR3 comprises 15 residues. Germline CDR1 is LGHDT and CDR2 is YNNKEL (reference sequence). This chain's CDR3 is CATSQGGPRNGELFF. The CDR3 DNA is TGTGCCACCTCCCAGGGAGGGCCCAGGAACGGGGAGCTGTTTTTT.

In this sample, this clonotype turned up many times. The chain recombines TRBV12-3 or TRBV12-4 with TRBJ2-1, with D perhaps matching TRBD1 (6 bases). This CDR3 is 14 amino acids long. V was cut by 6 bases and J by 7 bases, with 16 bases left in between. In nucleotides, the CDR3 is TGTGCCAGCAGCTTGACCCCAGGGGCAAATGAGCAGTTCTTC. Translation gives CASSLTPGANEQFF.

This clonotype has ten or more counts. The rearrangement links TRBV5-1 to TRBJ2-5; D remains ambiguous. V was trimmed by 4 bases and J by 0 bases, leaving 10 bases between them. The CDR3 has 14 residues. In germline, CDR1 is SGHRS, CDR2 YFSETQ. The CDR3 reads CASSKGRNQETQYF. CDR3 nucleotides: TGCGCCAGCAGCAAAGGACGGAACCAAGAGACCCAGTACTTC. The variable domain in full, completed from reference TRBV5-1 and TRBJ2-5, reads KAGVTQTPRYLIKTRGQQVTLSCSPISGHRSVSWYQQTPGQGLQFLFEYFSETQRNKGNFPGRFSGRQFSNSRSEMNVSTLELGDSALYLCASSKGRNQETQYFGPGTRLLVL.